Below, 9 T cell receptor beta chains from the same sample are listed, as sequenced in a study of memory CD4+ T cells and cytomegalovirus serostatus. The sort gate was single viable CD3+CD4+CD8-CD45RO+ cells for memory CD4+ T cells. Using immunoSEQ multiplex PCR, the repertoire was profiled, and TCRdb retains in-frame clones only, with some absent. The sample yields around 40,000 clones, 60% to 85% seen once. Sequencing was carried out using memory CD4+ T cells from blood. The receptor source for this set is an adult in good health and CMV-seronegative.

This clone was seen just once. The chain employs TRBV18 and TRBJ2-2; no definite D call. V was trimmed by 2 bases and J by 7 bases, leaving 11 bases between them. Per the germline V gene, CDR1 is KGHSH and CDR2 is LQKENI. This CDR3 comprises 14 residues. CDR3 DNA: TGTGCCAGCTCACCATCAACCCGCGTCGGGGAGCTGTTTTTT. This codes for CASSPSTRVGELFF.

The rearrangement joins TRBV2 to TRBJ2-1; 8 bases are a match to TRBD2. The germline V gene has CDR1 SNHLY and CDR2 FYNNEI. This CDR3 comprises 15 residues. V gave up 5 bases and J gave up 5 bases; unmatched junction bases: 8. Here the CDR3 reads CASSSGGAPHNEQFF. DNA of the CDR3: TGTGCCAGCAGTTCGGGGGGGGCTCCCCACAATGAGCAGTTCTTC.

The gene calls are TRBV5-1 and TRBJ2-3; D is possibly TRBD1 (5 bases). Trimming stripped 4 bases from V and 6 bases from J, with 18 bases between. The V gene's germline CDR1 is SGHRS and CDR2 YFSETQ. This CDR3 comprises 15 residues. CDR3 sequence (DNA): TGCGCCAGCAGCCCTGACAGAGTCACAGATGATACGCAGTATTTT. Translation gives CASSPDRVTDDTQYF.

The chain employs TRBV29-1 and TRBJ2-7; D is perhaps TRBD1 (5 bases). With 6 bases removed from V and 1 base from J, the gap between germline ends came to 13 bases. The V gene's germline CDR1 is SQVTM and CDR2 ANQGSEA. This CDR3 has 13 amino acids. The DNA for the CDR3 is TGCAGCGTCGAAAAGGACACTTCCTACGAGCAGTACTTC. It encodes CSVEKDTSYEQYF.

The V and J genes are TRBV5-1 and TRBJ1-1; 7 bases are a match to TRBD1. CDR1 is SGHRS and CDR2 is YFSETQ in the germline V gene. CDR3 size: 14 residues. The ends lost 8 bases at V and 6 bases at J; junction bases unmatched: 13. CDR3 sequence: CASRLTGVGAEAFF. The CDR3 bases are TGCGCCAGTCGTCTTACAGGGGTCGGGGCTGAAGCTTTCTTT.

The V call is TRBV30, the J call TRBJ2-1; D is uncertain. Deletions cut 2 bases from V and 2 bases from J, with 13 bases between. Germline V CDR1 and CDR2: GTSNPN, SVGIG (reference sequence). CDR3 length: 15 amino acids. The CDR3 nucleotides read TGTGCCTGGAGTTCCCTGGGCGGCACCTACAATGAGCAGTTCTTC. Residues: CAWSSLGGTYNEQFF. Drawing the rest from reference TRBV30 and TRBJ2-1, the complete variable domain is SQTIHQWPATLVQPVGSPLSLECTVEGTSNPNLYWYRQAAGRGLQLLFYSVGIGQISSEVPQNLSASRPQDRQFILSSKKLLLSDSGFYLCAWSSLGGTYNEQFFGPGTRLTVL.

This clone was seen only a few times. This chain links TRBV10-1 with TRBJ2-3; D gene uncertain. Trimming removed 4 bases at V and 4 bases at J, with 12 bases between. The CDR3 loop spans 14 amino acids. CDR1 and CDR2 from the germline V gene are WNHNN and SYGVQD (reference sequence). The CDR3 here is CASSGQVSADTQYF. The DNA for the CDR3 is TGCGCCAGCAGTGGTCAGGTTTCGGCAGATACGCAGTATTTT.

This clone was counted a single time. The chain joins TRBV5-4 to TRBJ2-7; D unclear. Germline values: CDR1 SGHNT, CDR2 YYREEE (reference sequence). The V and J ends lost 6 bases and 0 bases respectively, with 13 bases between them. The CDR3 totals 14 residues. The CDR3 DNA is TGTGCCAGCAAGAGGACGGAAGGCTCCTACGAGCAGTACTTC. Translation: CASKRTEGSYEQYF.

This clone was detected only a few times. J is TRBJ2-7 and V is TRBV9; the D is unclear. Trimming removed 7 bases at V and 3 bases at J, with 8 bases between. The CDR3 consists of 11 residues. Germline V CDR1 and CDR2: SGDLS, YYNGEE. Here the CDR3 DNA reads TGTGCCAGCTCGTCGGGCTACGAGCAGTACTTC. It encodes CASSSGYEQYF.